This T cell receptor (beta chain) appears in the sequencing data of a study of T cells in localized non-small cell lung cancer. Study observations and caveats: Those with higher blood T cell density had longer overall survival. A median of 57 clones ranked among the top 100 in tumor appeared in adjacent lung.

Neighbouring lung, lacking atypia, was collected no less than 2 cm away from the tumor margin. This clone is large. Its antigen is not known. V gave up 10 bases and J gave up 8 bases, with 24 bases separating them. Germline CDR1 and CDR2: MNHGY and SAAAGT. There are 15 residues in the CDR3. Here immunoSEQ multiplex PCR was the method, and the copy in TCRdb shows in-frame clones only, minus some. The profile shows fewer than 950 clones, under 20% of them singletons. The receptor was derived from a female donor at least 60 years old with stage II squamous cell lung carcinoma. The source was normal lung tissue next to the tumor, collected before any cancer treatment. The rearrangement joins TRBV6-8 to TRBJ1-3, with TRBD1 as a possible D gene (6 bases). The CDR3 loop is CATLPIGGGWDTIYF. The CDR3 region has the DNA TGTGCCACCTTGCCAATAGGAGGGGGATGGGACACCATATATTTT.